One sample yielded the 9 T cell receptor beta chains listed below, sequenced in a study of cytomegalovirus exposure and HLA in healthy donors. Amplification used 60 Vbeta primers and 13 Jbeta primers. TCRdb keeps only in-frame clones here, not all; method: immunoSEQ multiplex PCR. This table holds roughly 160,000 clones, 80% found once. The sample taken for sequencing was PBMCs. The receptors were gathered from a young man in good health and CMV-seronegative.

V gene TRBV28 combines with J gene TRBJ1-2; TRBD1 aligns across 8 bases. The V segment lost 5 bases and the J segment 1 base; nucleotides outside the gene matches: 12. The CDR3 spans 17 residues. Germline values: CDR1 MDHEN, CDR2 SYDVKM. CDR3: CASSQIQTGAFNYGYTF. The DNA for the CDR3 is TGTGCCAGCAGTCAAATCCAGACAGGGGCCTTTAACTATGGCTACACCTTC.

The chain is built from TRBV19 and TRBJ2-7; 7 bases agree with TRBD1. Germline V gene sequence: CDR1 LNHDA, CDR2 SQIVND (reference sequence). The CDR3 contains 13 residues. V shed 6 bases, J shed 3 bases, and the junction held 5 bases outside the gene matches. CDR3 protein: CASRGRQGYEQYF. The DNA of the CDR3 is TGTGCCAGTAGGGGTCGACAGGGCTACGAGCAGTACTTC. The whole variable domain, remainder taken from reference TRBV19 and TRBJ2-7, is DGGITQSPKYLFRKEGQNVTLSCEQNLNHDAMYWYRQDPGQGLRLIYYSQIVNDFQKGDIAEGYSVSREKKESFPLTVTSAQKNPTAFYLCASRGRQGYEQYFGPGTRLTVT.

This clone was seen a few times. The J gene is TRBJ1-1, the V gene TRBV7-9, with D uncertain. CDR1 is SEHNR, CDR2 FQNEAQ, per germline (reference sequence). The CDR3 is made up of 10 amino acids. The germline V and J ends were trimmed by 6 bases and 7 bases, with 6 bases remaining between them. The CDR3 protein is CASRLLEAFF. In DNA form, the CDR3 reads TGTGCCAGCAGGTTACTTGAAGCTTTCTTT.

The CDR3 loop is CASRSTTGLEQYF. The CDR3 region has the DNA TGTGCCAGCAGATCCACGACAGGGCTCGAGCAGTACTTC. The rearrangement links TRBV27 to TRBJ2-5, with 7 bases matching TRBD1. The tail of the sequence fits TRBJ2-7 better, so the J call may be wrong. The CDR3 length is 13 residues. Germline V lookup: CDR1 MNHEY, CDR2 SMNVEV (reference sequence).

This clone was seen more than once but under ten times. The rearrangement joins TRBV4-3 to TRBJ1-2; D might be TRBD1 (5 bases). The germline CDR1 and CDR2 sequences are LGHNA and YSLEER. Trimming removed 2 bases at V and 0 bases at J, with 7 bases between. The CDR3 length is 14 residues. The CDR3 reads CASSQSGSNYGYTF. The CDR3 DNA reads TGCGCCAGCAGCCAATCAGGGTCTAACTATGGCTACACCTTC.

V and J are TRBV19 and TRBJ1-1; D is ambiguous. This CDR3 is built from 13 residues. Germline values: CDR1 LNHDA, CDR2 SQIVND (reference sequence). Trimming removed 7 bases from V and 1 base from J, with 10 bases in between. The CDR3 DNA follows: TGTGCCAGTAATTGGGAGGGGAACACTGAAGCTTTCTTT. This sequence encodes CASNWEGNTEAFF.

The rearrangement joins TRBV30 to TRBJ2-1; D may be TRBD2 (5 bases). The CDR3 is 15 amino acids. V was pared by 4 bases and J by 5 bases, with 18 bases between. Germline CDR1 and CDR2: GTSNPN and SVGIG (reference sequence). As DNA, the CDR3 is TGTGCCTGGATCACCCCGGGAAGGCTACACAATGAGCAGTTCTTC. This sequence encodes CAWITPGRLHNEQFF.

This clone was observed a few times. The chain joins TRBV4-3 to TRBJ1-6; TRBD1 matches 9 bases. Per the germline V gene, CDR1 is LGHNA and CDR2 is YSLEER. The CDR3 contains 16 residues. With 1 base clipped from V and 7 bases from J, the junction kept 5 bases outside the gene matches. The CDR3 region has the DNA TGCGCCAGCAGCCAAGTTCCGGGACAGGGAAATTCACCCCTCCACTTT. Translating it yields CASSQVPGQGNSPLHF.

V and J are TRBV10-3 and TRBJ2-7; 8 bases align to TRBD1. CDR1 and CDR2 from the germline V gene are ENHRY and SYGVKD. Unmatched junction bases numbered 9, after V lost 7 bases and J lost 4 bases. CDR3 size: 14 residues. CDR3 coding DNA: TGTGCCATCACCTCGGACAGGGAGGCTTACGAGCAGTACTTC. Translation gives CAITSDREAYEQYF.